The T cell receptor beta chain under discussion was sequenced for a study of shared T cell receptors in the human thymus. In germline, CDR1 is SGHRS, CDR2 YFSETQ. The germline V and J ends were trimmed by 4 bases and 2 bases, with 13 bases remaining between them. The CDR3 is 15 amino acids. Generated by immunoSEQ multiplex PCR, the TCRdb table keeps only in-frame clones and is missing some. The sample records 700,000 or so clones, around 85% being singletons. The same sample was also used in a study of human thymus T cells. From that study: Thymus tissue was removed during corrective cardiac surgery. An apparent bias in V and J gene usage was seen in thymic and blood repertoires. Highly overlapping thymic repertoires in unrelated individuals were reported by related research.

The sequenced sample was thymocytes. The chain couples TRBV5-1 to TRBJ2-1; maybe TRBD2 (5 bases). The TCR originated in a girl under two years old with a congenital heart defect. The CDR3 coding sequence is TGCGCCAGCAGCACCTCTAGCAACCCCTACAATGAGCAGTTCTTC. Amino acids: CASSTSSNPYNEQFF.